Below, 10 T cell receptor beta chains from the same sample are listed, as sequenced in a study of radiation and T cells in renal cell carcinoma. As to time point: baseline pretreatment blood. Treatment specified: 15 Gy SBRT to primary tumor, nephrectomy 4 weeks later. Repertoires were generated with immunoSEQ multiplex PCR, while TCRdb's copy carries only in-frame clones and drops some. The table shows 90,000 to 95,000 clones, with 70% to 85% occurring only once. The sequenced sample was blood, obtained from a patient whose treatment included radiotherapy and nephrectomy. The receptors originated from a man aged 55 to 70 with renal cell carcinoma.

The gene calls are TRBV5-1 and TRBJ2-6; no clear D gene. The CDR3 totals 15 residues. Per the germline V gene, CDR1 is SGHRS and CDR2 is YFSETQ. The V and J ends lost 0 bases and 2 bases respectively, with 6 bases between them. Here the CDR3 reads CASSLGATGANVLTF. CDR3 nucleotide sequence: TGCGCCAGCAGCTTGGGGGCGACTGGGGCCAACGTCCTGACTTTC. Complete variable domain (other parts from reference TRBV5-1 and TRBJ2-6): KAGVTQTPRYLIKTRGQQVTLSCSPISGHRSVSWYQQTPGQGLQFLFEYFSETQRNKGNFPGRFSGRQFSNSRSEMNVSTLELGDSALYLCASSLGATGANVLTFGAGSRLTVL.

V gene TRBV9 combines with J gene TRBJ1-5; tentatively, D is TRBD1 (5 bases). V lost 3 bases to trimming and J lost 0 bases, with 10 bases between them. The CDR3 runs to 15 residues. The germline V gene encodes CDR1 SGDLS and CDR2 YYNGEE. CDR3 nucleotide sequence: TGTGCCAGCAGCGCACAGGCCAATAGCAATCAGCCCCAGCATTTT. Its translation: CASSAQANSNQPQHF.

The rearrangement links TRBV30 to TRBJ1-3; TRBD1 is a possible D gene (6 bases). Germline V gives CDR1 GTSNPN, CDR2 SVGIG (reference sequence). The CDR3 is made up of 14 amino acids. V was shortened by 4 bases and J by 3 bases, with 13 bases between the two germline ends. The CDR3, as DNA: TGTGCCTGGACGTGGGGGCCGGGTGGAAACACCATATATTTT. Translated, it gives CAWTWGPGGNTIYF.

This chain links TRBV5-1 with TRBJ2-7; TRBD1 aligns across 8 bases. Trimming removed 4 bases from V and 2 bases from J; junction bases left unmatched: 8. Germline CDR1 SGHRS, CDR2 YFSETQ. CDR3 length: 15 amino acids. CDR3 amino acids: CASSPGTGNPYEQYF. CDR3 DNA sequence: TGCGCCAGCAGCCCAGGGACAGGTAACCCCTACGAGCAGTACTTC.

Here the CDR3 DNA reads TGTGCCAGCAGTTCGGTGGGCGGGAGCGTTGTAGATACGCAGTATTTT. This encodes CASSSVGGSVVDTQYF. The chain combines TRBV28 with TRBJ2-3; 7 nucleotides match TRBD2. J was trimmed by 5 bases and V by 4 bases; bases with no gene match: 12. Germline CDR1 reads MDHEN; CDR2 reads SYDVKM. The CDR3 has 16 amino acids.

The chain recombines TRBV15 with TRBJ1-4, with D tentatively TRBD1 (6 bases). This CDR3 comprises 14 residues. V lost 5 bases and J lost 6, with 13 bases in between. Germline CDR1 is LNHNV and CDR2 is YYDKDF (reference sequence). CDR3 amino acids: CATSAGAEDEKLFF. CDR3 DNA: TGTGCCACCAGCGCGGGGGCCGAGGATGAAAAACTGTTTTTT.

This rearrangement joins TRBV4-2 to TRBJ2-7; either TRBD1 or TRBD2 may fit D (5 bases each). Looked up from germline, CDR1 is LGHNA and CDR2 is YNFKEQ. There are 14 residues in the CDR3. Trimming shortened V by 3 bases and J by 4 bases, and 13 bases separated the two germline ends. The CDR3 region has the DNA TGTGCCAGCAGCCAGCCGGGACCCGGATACGAGCAGTACTTC. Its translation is CASSQPGPGYEQYF.

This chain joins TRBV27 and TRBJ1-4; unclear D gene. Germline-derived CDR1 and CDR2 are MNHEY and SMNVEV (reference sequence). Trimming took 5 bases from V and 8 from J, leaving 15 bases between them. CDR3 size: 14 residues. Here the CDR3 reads CASSATLRREKLFF. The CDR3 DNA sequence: TGTGCCAGCAGTGCGACCCTCCGGAGGGAAAAACTGTTTTTT.

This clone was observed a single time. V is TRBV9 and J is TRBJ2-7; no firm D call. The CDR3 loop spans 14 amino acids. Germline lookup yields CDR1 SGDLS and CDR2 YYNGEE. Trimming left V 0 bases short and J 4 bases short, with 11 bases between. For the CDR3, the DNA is TGTGCCAGCAGCGTAGGGTGGGAAAAATACGAGCAGTACTTC. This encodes CASSVGWEKYEQYF.

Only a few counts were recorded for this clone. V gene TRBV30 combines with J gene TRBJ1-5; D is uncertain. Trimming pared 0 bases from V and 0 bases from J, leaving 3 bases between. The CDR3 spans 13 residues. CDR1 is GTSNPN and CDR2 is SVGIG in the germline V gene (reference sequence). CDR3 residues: CAWSVDSNQPQHF. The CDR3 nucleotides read TGTGCCTGGAGTGTAGATAGCAATCAGCCCCAGCATTTT. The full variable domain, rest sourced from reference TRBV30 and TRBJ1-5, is SQTIHQWPATLVQPVGSPLSLECTVEGTSNPNLYWYRQAAGRGLQLLFYSVGIGQISSEVPQNLSASRPQDRQFILSSKKLLLSDSGFYLCAWSVDSNQPQHFGDGTRLSIL.